This is a list of T cell receptor beta chains from one sample in a study of chemoradiotherapy in HPV16-positive cancers. TCRdb's copy holds only in-frame clones and misses some; the assay was immunoSEQ multiplex PCR. The table lists approximately 11,000 clones, 65% to 75% of them singletons, with around 35% in the top ten. This specimen was acquired from a patient who underwent chemoradiotherapy. The receptors derive from a human donor with HPV-associated anogenital cancer. The conserved cysteine and the conserved F or W are not part of the CDR3 here.

J	V	CDR3
TRBJ1-6	TRBV5-8	ASSLVRSSPLH
TRBJ1-1	TRBV5-1	ASSALAPSGDTEAF
TRBJ2-7	TRBV18	ASSPPSGFDEQY
TRBJ1-3	TRBV6-6	ASSSRLSKDGNTIY
TRBJ2-2	TRBV2	ASSDSGRVSTGELF
TRBJ2-2	TRBV19	ASSGTAVRSNTGELF
TRBJ2-5	TRBV7-9	ASSTLGLAVRETQY
TRBJ2-2	TRBV4-3	ASSQEQMNTGELF
TRBJ2-3	TRBV7-7	ASSPSVGSDTQY
TRBJ2-1	TRBV6-1	ASRLDRVSEQF
TRBJ1-4	TRBV4-3	ASSQVREKLF
TRBJ2-5	TRBV18	ASSPPPLTSGSGKTQY
TRBJ2-7	TRBV7-2	ASSPHSAYEQY
TRBJ1-1	TRBV13	ASTNREGGGGAEAF
TRBJ1-4	TRBV27	ASSLTGDNEKLF
TRBJ2-5	TRBV9	ASSVGGVVQETQY
TRBJ1-2	TRBV19	ASSPPNSRGNYGYT
TRBJ2-7	TRBV7-9	ASSSIAGVSYEQY
TRBJ2-3	TRBV6-4	ASSAGLAGAGSVDTQY
TRBJ1-1	TRBV7-6	ASSLAARQGFEAF
TRBJ2-7	TRBV4-1	ASSQDSYEQY
TRBJ1-1	TRBV29-1	SVGTANTEAF
TRBJ2-1	TRBV7-9	ASSLQAGESHEQF
TRBJ2-5	TRBV11-2	ASSLDPGGTETQY
TRBJ1-1	TRBV27	ASSLNPVGHNTEAF
TRBJ1-2	TRBV13	ASSGIATGGDYGYT
TRBJ2-1	TRBV30	AWSYSPIPF
TRBJ2-3	TRBV6-1	ATYRGRFADTQY
TRBJ2-1	TRBV4-3	ASSQDSYRGQQF
TRBJ1-1	TRBV7-9	ASSLAGTATFGF
TRBJ1-1	TRBV11-2	ASSLGTGVNTEAF
TRBJ1-2	TRBV6-4	ASSDSIEADGYT
TRBJ1-1	TRBV30	AWSGGVTNTEAF
TRBJ2-1	TRBV27	ASSFSEGGQF
TRBJ1-1	TRBV27	ASSIQGNTEAF
TRBJ2-3	TRBV19	ASIGWQMNTDTQY
TRBJ2-5	TRBV7-2	ASSPFGGTETQY
TRBJ2-3	TRBV7-3	ASSPGGLAGGADTQY
TRBJ2-3	TRBV7-8	ASSFSRTDTQY
TRBJ2-1	TRBV18	ASSPAWTGVGNEQF
TRBJ2-5	TRBV5-4	ASSLYGGPKTQY
TRBJ2-1	TRBV5-1	ASSLGVYRSYNEQF
TRBJ2-4	TRBV19	ASSIGRIQY
TRBJ2-1	TRBV7-6	ASSQEGGGAFYNEQF
TRBJ2-7	TRBV5-6	ASSLLAGGTLYEQY
TRBJ1-2	TRBV28	ASSTGTGVGGYT
TRBJ2-1	TRBV9	ASSVVEDNQF
TRBJ2-6	TRBV28	ASSLHDSGANVLT
TRBJ2-1	TRBV29-1	SVEGLAFNEQF
TRBJ2-1	TRBV5-6	ASSPGTDYNEQF
TRBJ1-2	TRBV9	ASSPRADRGRLGYT